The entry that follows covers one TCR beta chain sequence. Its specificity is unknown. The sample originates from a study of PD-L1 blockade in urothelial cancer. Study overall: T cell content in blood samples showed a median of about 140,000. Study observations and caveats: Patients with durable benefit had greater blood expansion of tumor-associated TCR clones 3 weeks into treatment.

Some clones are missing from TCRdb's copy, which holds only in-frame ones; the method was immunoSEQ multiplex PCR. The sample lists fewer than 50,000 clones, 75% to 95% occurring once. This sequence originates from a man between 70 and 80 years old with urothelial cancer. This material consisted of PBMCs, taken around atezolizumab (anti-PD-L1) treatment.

The CDR3 is CASSSRLAGNQETQYF. CDR3 nucleotides: TGTGCCAGCAGCTCCCGACTAGCGGGAAACCAAGAGACCCAGTACTTC. This chain uses TRBV5-4 with TRBJ2-5; TRBD2 agrees at 11 bases. The CDR3 sequence is 16 residues long. Germline CDR1 SGHNT, CDR2 YYREEE (reference sequence). With V trimmed by 3 bases and J by 0 bases, 4 bases remained unmatched.